The source of this T cell receptor (beta chain) is a study of blood T cell repertoires in COVID-19. Across the whole study: COVID-19 samples, acute and convalescent, were from the United States, Italy and Spain.

Germline CDR1 is SEHNR and CDR2 is FQNEAQ (reference sequence). Trimming cost V 3 bases and J 2 bases; bases outside gene matches: 9. The CDR3 spans 16 residues. Original methodology: Using reference gene primer amplification, nucleated cell counts were estimated. Some clones are missing from TCRdb's copy, which holds only in-frame ones; the method was immunoSEQ multiplex PCR. Clone size and V and J calls were adopted from that table, with D and trimming inferred from the DNA. The sample yields roughly 460,000 clones, about 90% seen once. Patients at the Seattle site were enrolled during active infection and followed longitudinally.

This TCR was sampled from a man between 18 and 29 years old with COVID-19, enrolled during active disease. The J gene is TRBJ1-2, the V gene TRBV7-9; 7 nucleotides align to TRBD1. The sample was peripheral blood. The CDR3 protein is CASSFAGQRLNYGYTF. CDR3 nucleotide sequence: TGTGCCAGCAGCTTTGCGGGACAGAGACTAAACTATGGCTACACCTTC.